These 30 T cell receptor beta chains were sequenced from one sample in a study of radiotherapy plus CTLA-4 blockade in lung cancer. The assay was immunoSEQ multiplex PCR, and TCRdb's table has in-frame clones only and misses some. The sample yields about 99,000 clones, 88% seen once. Sequenced material: peripheral blood, taken from a patient treated with radiotherapy plus ipilimumab. The receptors were sampled from a human donor with non-small cell lung cancer that progressed on radiotherapy plus ipilimumab.

The gene calls are TRBV6-6 and TRBJ1-2; D remains unclear. Germline lookup yields CDR1 MNHNY and CDR2 SVGAGI (reference sequence). V was cut by 6 bases and J by 2 bases, with 13 bases left in between. The CDR3 length is 14 residues. CDR3 loop: CASSPRESNYGYTF. As DNA, the CDR3 is TGTGCCAGCAGCCCCAGAGAGTCAAACTATGGCTACACCTTC.

The chain couples TRBV25-1 to TRBJ2-7, with 10 nucleotides matching TRBD2. Germline values: CDR1 MGHDK, CDR2 SYGVNS. V shed 0 bases and J 6 bases; nucleotides not matched to a gene: 14. The CDR3 runs to 18 residues. The CDR3 DNA is TGTGCCAGCAGTGAATATCCCGACCCTAGCGGGAGATATCGCGAGCAGTACTTC. Residues: CASSEYPDPSGRYREQYF.

The chain has TRBV2 and TRBJ2-3; D gene uncertain. Per the germline V gene, CDR1 is SNHLY and CDR2 is FYNNEI. This CDR3 is built from 12 residues. Trimming left V 6 bases short and J 0 bases short, with 4 bases between. CDR3 region: CASSYSTDTQYF. The CDR3 nucleotides are TGTGCCAGCAGCTATAGCACAGATACGCAGTATTTT. The full variable domain, its missing parts supplied by reference TRBV2 and TRBJ2-3, is EPEVTQTPSHQVTQMGQEVILRCVPISNHLYFYWYRQILGQKVEFLVSFYNNEISEKSEIFDDQFSVERPDGSNFTLKIRSTKLEDSAMYFCASSYSTDTQYFGPGTRLTVL.

This chain joins TRBV2 and TRBJ2-7, with D possibly matching TRBD1 (5 bases). Germline CDR1 reads SNHLY; CDR2 reads FYNNEI. V shed 4 bases and J shed 3 bases, with 13 bases lying between them. The CDR3 contains 14 residues. CDR3 DNA sequence: TGTGCCAGCAGTGGTTCAAGGGGAATCTACGAGCAGTACTTC. Its protein is CASSGSRGIYEQYF.

The rearrangement links TRBV27 to TRBJ1-5; D might be TRBD1 (5 bases). CDR3 length equals 13 residues. Trimming pared 5 bases from V and 10 bases from J, leaving 15 bases between. The germline V gene encodes CDR1 MNHEY and CDR2 SMNVEV (reference sequence). The CDR3 spells CASSPGAHRPQHF. For the CDR3, the DNA is TGTGCCAGCAGTCCCGGGGCCCACCGACCCCAGCATTTT.

This clone was found once. The chain joins TRBV4-2 to TRBJ2-2; 7 bases agree with TRBD2. The CDR3 runs 16 residues. CDR1 is LGHNA and CDR2 is YNFKEQ in the germline V gene. J was trimmed by 5 bases and V by 0 bases; bases with no gene match: 6. The CDR3 is CASSQENLAVTGELFF. The CDR3 coding sequence is TGTGCCAGCAGCCAAGAAAATCTAGCGGTTACCGGGGAGCTGTTTTTT.

The chain recombines TRBV9 with TRBJ2-1, with 9 positions matching TRBD2. CDR1 is SGDLS, CDR2 YYNGEE, per germline. The CDR3 is made up of 15 amino acids. The V segment lost 4 bases and the J segment 2 bases; nucleotides outside the gene matches: 4. The chain's CDR3 is CASSRLADAYNEQFF. The CDR3 nucleotides are TGTGCCAGCAGCAGACTAGCGGACGCCTACAATGAGCAGTTCTTC.

The V call is TRBV11-2, the J call TRBJ2-5; weak D call: TRBD2 (6 bases). V dropped 4 bases and J dropped 1 base, with 16 bases sitting between them. The CDR3 runs 16 residues. The V gene's germline CDR1 is SGHAT and CDR2 FQNNGV. As DNA, the CDR3 is TGTGCCAGCAGCTGGGGAACGTTAGCGGTCCAAGAGACCCAGTACTTC. The encoded protein is CASSWGTLAVQETQYF.

J is TRBJ1-3 and V is TRBV9, with D maybe TRBD1 (6 bases). Germline CDR1 and CDR2: SGDLS and YYNGEE. Trimming took off 0 bases at V and 0 bases at J, with 13 bases between the two ends. CDR3 size: 17 residues. CDR3: CASSVGRGGPSGNTIYF. The CDR3 bases are TGTGCCAGCAGCGTAGGTAGAGGGGGTCCCTCTGGAAACACCATATATTTT. The full variable domain, completed using reference TRBV9 and TRBJ1-3, is DSGVTQTPKHLITATGQRVTLRCSPRSGDLSVYWYQQSLDQGLQFLIQYYNGEERAKGNILERFSAQQFPDLHSELNLSSLELGDSALYFCASSVGRGGPSGNTIYFGEGSWLTVV.

This clone was picked up a small number of times. J is TRBJ1-1 and V is TRBV19; D might be TRBD1 (5 bases). The germline CDR1 and CDR2 sequences are LNHDA and SQIVND (reference sequence). The CDR3 runs to 14 residues. V lost 0 bases, J lost 4 bases, and 9 bases lay in between. CDR3 DNA sequence: TGTGCCAGTAGTATAGAGAGGGGTGGCACTGAAGCTTTCTTT. As protein: CASSIERGGTEAFF.

This clone showed up just a few times. The J gene is TRBJ2-7, the V gene TRBV12-5, with a tentative D call TRBD1 (5 bases). The ends were cut back, 8 bases at V and 1 base at J, with 12 bases in the middle. The CDR3 has 13 residues. Germline V gene lookup returns CDR1 LGHNT and CDR2 FRNRAP. CDR3 residues: CASLTGSSYEQYF. CDR3 coding DNA: TGTGCTAGTCTCACAGGTTCTTCCTACGAGCAGTACTTC.

Concerning this clone: Other DNA sequences in the sample encode the same CDR3. The J gene is TRBJ2-3, the V gene TRBV7-8, with TRBD2 as a possible D gene (5 bases). The ends were cut back, 6 bases at V and 5 bases at J, with 9 bases in the middle. The CDR3 spans 12 residues. Germline V gene lookup returns CDR1 SGHVS and CDR2 FQNEAQ. CDR3 bases: TGTGCCAGCAGTCGGGCGGGAGATACGCAGTATTTT. Residues: CASSRAGDTQYF.

This chain joins TRBV28 and TRBJ1-5; 9 bases are shared with TRBD1. The junction had 9 bases not matched to a gene; V was cut back by 3 bases and J by 6 bases. CDR1 is MDHEN, CDR2 SYDVKM, per germline. The CDR3 spans 16 residues. The DNA for the CDR3 is TGTGCCAGCAGTTTTGGTCACAGGGGGCTGTTTCAGCCCCAGCATTTT. It yields the protein CASSFGHRGLFQPQHF. The complete variable domain, with remaining parts taken from reference TRBV28 and TRBJ1-5, reads DVKVTQSSRYLVKRTGEKVFLECVQDMDHENMFWYRQDPGLGLRLIYFSYDVKMKEKGDIPEGYSVSREKKERFSLILESASTNQTSMYLCASSFGHRGLFQPQHFGDGTRLSIL.

V gene TRBV6-6 combines with J gene TRBJ1-5; no firm D call. Trimming pared 5 bases from V and 0 bases from J, leaving 5 bases between. The CDR3 has 13 residues. Germline V gene sequence: CDR1 MNHNY, CDR2 SVGAGI (reference sequence). The CDR3 spells CASSAGSNQPQHF. The CDR3 DNA reads as TGTGCCAGCAGTGCGGGTAGCAATCAGCCCCAGCATTTT.

CDR3 DNA: TGCGCCAGCAGCCAAGATCCCGGTTCGGCGGGTGAGCAGTTCTTC. Protein sequence: CASSQDPGSAGEQFF. This chain connects TRBV4-1 to TRBJ2-1; D might be TRBD2 (5 bases). V was clipped by 0 bases and J by 9 bases, with 15 bases between them. Germline V gives CDR1 MGHRA, CDR2 YSYEKL. The CDR3 runs 15 residues.

Comments on this clone: Other DNA sequences of this sample code for an identical CDR3. The chain recombines TRBV18 with TRBJ1-5; tentative D call: TRBD1 (6 bases). Trimming cost V 4 bases and J 3 bases, with 16 bases left between them. CDR1 is KGHSH, CDR2 LQKENI, per germline. The CDR3 consists of 16 residues. CDR3 amino acids: CASSLAGGPLNQPQHF. Written as DNA, the CDR3 is TGTGCCAGCTCACTTGCGGGGGGGCCGCTCAATCAGCCCCAGCATTTT.

This chain uses TRBV5-8 with TRBJ2-3; D unclear. CDR1 and CDR2 (germline): SGHTS, YDEGEE. The CDR3 runs to 12 residues. The V and J ends lost 1 base and 2 bases respectively, with 2 bases between them. This CDR3 is CASSLTTDTQYF. CDR3 sequence (DNA): TGTGCCAGCAGCTTGACCACAGATACGCAGTATTTT.

The V gene is TRBV5-1, the J gene TRBJ2-3; TRBD2 aligns across 7 bases. This CDR3 region has 15 residues. Germline CDR1 SGHRS, CDR2 YFSETQ. V lost 1 base, J lost 5 bases, and 7 bases stayed unmatched. CDR3 residues: CASSLLAERGDTQYF. The DNA for the CDR3 is TGCGCCAGCAGCTTGCTAGCGGAGAGGGGAGATACGCAGTATTTT.

The chain couples TRBV19 to TRBJ2-1; TRBD1 agrees at 7 bases. CDR3 length: 14 residues. Trimming removed 7 bases from V and 3 bases from J; junction bases left unmatched: 6. From germline, CDR1 is LNHDA and CDR2 SQIVND (reference sequence). This chain's CDR3 is CASTSTGDYNEQFF. DNA for the CDR3: TGTGCCAGTACTTCCACAGGGGACTACAATGAGCAGTTCTTC.

The chain recombines TRBV5-1 with TRBJ1-1; no clear D gene. CDR1 and CDR2 from the germline V gene are SGHRS and YFSETQ. Trimming took 1 base from V and 5 from J, leaving 15 bases between them. The CDR3 length is 15 residues. CDR3 nucleotide sequence: TGCGCCAGCAGCTTGTGGCCCCCGGGTAATACTGAAGCTTTCTTT. Amino acid sequence: CASSLWPPGNTEAFF.

This clone is a singleton in its sample. This chain connects TRBV5-1 to TRBJ2-5; maybe TRBD2 (5 bases). V lost 4 bases and J lost 0, with 7 bases in between. Germline CDR1 and CDR2: SGHRS and YFSETQ. This CDR3 has 13 amino acids. DNA for the CDR3: TGCGCCAGCAGCGCGACTAACCAAGAGACCCAGTACTTC. This translates into CASSATNQETQYF.

The J gene is TRBJ2-7, the V gene TRBV14; TRBD2 matches at 9 bases. Germline-derived CDR1 and CDR2 are SGHDN and FVKESK. The length of the CDR3 is 14 residues. Trimming cost V 4 bases and J 4 bases; bases outside gene matches: 5. The CDR3 DNA sequence: TGTGCCAGCAGCCGTTCTAGCGGGACGTACGAGCAGTACTTC. Translating gives CASSRSSGTYEQYF.

The genes are TRBV7-2 and TRBJ2-3; D is unclear. Germline values: CDR1 SGHTA, CDR2 FQGNSA. The CDR3 contains 15 residues. V lost 5 bases and J lost 2, with 14 bases in between. This CDR3 reads CASSREGSDTDTQYF. The CDR3 nucleotides read TGTGCCAGCAGCCGCGAAGGAAGTGACACAGATACGCAGTATTTT.

Concerning this clone: Other DNA variants within this sample encode the same CDR3. The gene calls are TRBV9 and TRBJ1-3; D call uncertain. This CDR3 comprises 15 residues. Trimming removed 0 bases from V and 0 bases from J, with 7 bases in between. CDR1 is SGDLS, CDR2 YYNGEE, per germline. The chain's CDR3 is CASSVGIDSGNTIYF. CDR3 sequence (DNA): TGTGCCAGCAGCGTAGGGATCGACTCTGGAAACACCATATATTTT.

The V and J genes are TRBV30 and TRBJ1-3; tentatively, D is TRBD1 (5 bases). V was trimmed by 6 bases and J by 4 bases, leaving 10 bases between them. Germline loops: CDR1 GTSNPN, CDR2 SVGIG (reference sequence). This CDR3 has 12 amino acids. The CDR3 DNA reads TGTGCCTGTTTGACAGCGGGAAACACCATATATTTT. This translates into CACLTAGNTIYF.

Only one count was recorded for this clone. V and J are TRBV18 and TRBJ2-7, with D possibly matching TRBD1 (6 bases). With 3 bases removed from V and 0 bases from J, the gap between germline ends came to 15 bases. The CDR3 extends over 16 amino acids. Germline V gene data show CDR1 as KGHSH and CDR2 as LQKENI. The CDR3 sequence: CASSPGQSRSSYEQYF. As DNA, the CDR3 is TGTGCCAGCTCACCGGGACAATCTAGGAGCTCCTACGAGCAGTACTTC.

The chain carries TRBV30 and TRBJ2-7; D is undetermined. There are 13 residues in the CDR3. With 4 bases removed from V and 0 bases from J, the gap between germline ends came to 10 bases. Germline assignment: CDR1 GTSNPN and CDR2 SVGIG (reference sequence). CDR3 nucleotides: TGTGCCTGGACCGTGGGGTACTCCTACGAGCAGTACTTC. Protein product: CAWTVGYSYEQYF.

This clone has more than one count but fewer than ten. V is TRBV7-9 and J is TRBJ2-7; D unclear. Germline CDR1 and CDR2: SEHNR and FQNEAQ (reference sequence). There are 14 residues in the CDR3. Trimming removed 2 bases from V and 0 bases from J, with 8 bases in between. CDR3 bases: TGTGCCAGCAGCTTAAAGGGCGGCTCCTACGAGCAGTACTTC. Its translation is CASSLKGGSYEQYF.

The chain has TRBV5-8 and TRBJ2-1; D not resolved. Germline V gene data show CDR1 as SGHTS and CDR2 as YDEGEE. Trimming left V 4 bases short and J 8 bases short, with 7 bases between. The CDR3 contains 11 residues. CDR3 sequence reads: CASSRRYEQFF. CDR3 bases: TGTGCCAGCAGCCGGAGATATGAGCAGTTCTTC.

V is TRBV30 and J is TRBJ2-7, with TRBD2 identical over 11 bases. Losses at the gene ends were 0 bases for V and 6 bases for J; bases not matched to a gene: 7. Germline CDR1 and CDR2: GTSNPN and SVGIG (reference sequence). There are 15 residues in the CDR3. The CDR3 is CAWSVGLAGGAEQYF. CDR3 coding DNA: TGTGCCTGGAGTGTAGGGCTAGCGGGAGGCGCCGAGCAGTACTTC.